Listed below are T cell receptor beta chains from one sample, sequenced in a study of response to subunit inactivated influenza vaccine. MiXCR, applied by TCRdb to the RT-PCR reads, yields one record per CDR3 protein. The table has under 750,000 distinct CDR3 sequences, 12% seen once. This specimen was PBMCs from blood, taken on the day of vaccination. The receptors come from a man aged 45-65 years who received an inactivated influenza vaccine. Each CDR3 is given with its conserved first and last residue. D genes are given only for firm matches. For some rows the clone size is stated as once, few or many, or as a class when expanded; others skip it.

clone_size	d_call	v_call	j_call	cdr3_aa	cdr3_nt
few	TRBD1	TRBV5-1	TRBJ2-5	CASSLGPGQGSRETQYF	TGCGCCAGCAGCTTGGGGCCGGGACAGGGGAGCCGGGAGACCCAGTACTTC
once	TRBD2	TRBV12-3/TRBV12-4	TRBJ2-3	CASSSGGVYTDTQYF	TGTGCCAGCAGTTCGGGGGGGGTCTACACAGATACGCAGTATTTT
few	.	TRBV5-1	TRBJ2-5	CASSGYTTQETQYF	TGCGCCAGCAGCGGATACACCACGCAAGAGACCCAGTACTTC
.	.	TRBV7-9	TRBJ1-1	CASSSFTEAFF	TGTGCCAGCAGCTCCTTCACTGAAGCTTTCTTT
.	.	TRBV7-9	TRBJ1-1	CASRRDHPGDTEAFF	TGTGCCAGCAGGCGAGACCACCCAGGGGACACTGAAGCTTTCTTT
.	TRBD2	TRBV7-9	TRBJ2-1	CASSVSGPLDEQLF	TGTGCCAGCAGCGTTAGCGGGCCTTTGGATGAGCAGCTCTTC
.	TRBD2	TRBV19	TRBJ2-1	CASSETSGSNEQFF	TGTGCCAGTAGTGAGACTAGCGGGAGCAATGAGCAGTTCTTC
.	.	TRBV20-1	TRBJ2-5	CSVLFRETQYF	TGCAGTGTACTGTTTAGGGAGACCCAGTACTTC
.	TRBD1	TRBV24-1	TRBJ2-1	CATTRTGGAEEQFF	TGTGCCACCACCAGGACAGGGGGCGCAGAAGAGCAGTTCTTC
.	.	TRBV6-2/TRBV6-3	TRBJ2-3	CASSSSGAYADTQYF	TGTGCCAGCAGCTCAAGCGGAGCTTACGCAGATACGCAGTATTTT
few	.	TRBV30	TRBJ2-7	CAWSDSFSFYEQYF	TGTGCCTGGAGTGACAGTTTTTCCTTTTACGAGCAGTACTTC
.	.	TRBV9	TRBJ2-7	CASSVAATTYEQYF	TGTGCCAGCAGCGTAGCTGCGACAACCTACGAGCAGTACTTC
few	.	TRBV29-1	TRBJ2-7	CSVGRSRGASYEQYF	TGCAGCGTTGGGAGGTCCCGGGGGGCCTCCTACGAGCAGTACTTC
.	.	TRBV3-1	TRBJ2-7	CASSQTGREQYF	TGTGCCAGCAGCCAGACCGGGAGAGAGCAGTACTTC
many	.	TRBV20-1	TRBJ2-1	CSARGPEKGLNEQFF	TGCAGTGCTAGAGGCCCGGAGAAGGGGCTTAATGAGCAGTTCTTC
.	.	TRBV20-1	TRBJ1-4	CSAWQPTNEKLFF	TGCAGTGCTTGGCAGCCAACTAATGAAAAACTGTTTTTT
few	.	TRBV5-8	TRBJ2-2	CASSLPIPAGELFF	TGTGCCAGCAGCCTCCCAATTCCCGCCGGGGAGCTGTTTTTT
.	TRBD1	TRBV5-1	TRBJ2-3	CASSLAIQGGDTQYF	TGCGCCAGCAGCTTGGCCATACAGGGGGGAGATACGCAGTATTTT
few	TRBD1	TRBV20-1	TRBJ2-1	CSASGTGTYNEQFF	TGCAGTGCTAGTGGGACAGGCACCTACAATGAGCAGTTCTTC